This T cell receptor beta chain was captured in a study of CD8+ T cells in alopecia areata. Study as a whole: The tofacitinib course ran for 6 to 18 months and was followed by 6 months off drug. Study-wide results and limits: With patients, TCR sharing proved less clear than in mice, a difference possibly related to HLA.

The treatment here: oral pan-JAK inhibitor, 5-10 mg twice daily. Alopecia areata patients gave lesional scalp punch biopsies and peripheral blood samples. The CDR3 spans 15 residues. V gave up 5 bases and J gave up 5 bases; unmatched junction bases: 6. Germline CDR1 reads SQVTM; CDR2 reads ANQGSEA. Sequencing relied on a cDNA template that was reverse transcribed from extracted RNA. Sequencing used immunoSEQ multiplex PCR; TCRdb keeps in-frame clones, though not all of them. The profile shows about 200,000 clones, approximately 56% of them singletons. This clone appeared a few times. Its cognate antigen is unknown.

This TCR was recovered from a human donor with alopecia areata. Here the sequenced sample was CD4+ T cells sorted from blood, taken at week 4, from a patient treated with tofacitinib. J is TRBJ2-3 and V is TRBV29-1; TRBD2 matches at 14 bases. The CDR3 region is CSVSQGTSGRDTQYF. For the CDR3, the DNA is TGCAGCGTTTCCCAGGGGACTAGCGGGAGAGATACGCAGTATTTT.